This TCR beta chain is drawn from a study of shared clonotypes between healthy human individuals. Study-wide results and limits: Non-shared clonotypes had lower generation probabilities than those shared by all four donors.

Concerning this clone: Its specificity is unknown. This specimen includes other DNA sequences encoding the same CDR3.

The study ran the assay at deep level. Only in-frame clones appear in the TCRdb table, and some are missing; sequencing was by immunoSEQ multiplex PCR. The table shows 550,000 to 850,000 clones, with 55% to 80% occurring only once. The CDR3 is made up of 12 amino acids. The germline V gene has CDR1 ENHRY and CDR2 SYGVKD. The V and J ends lost 5 bases and 4 bases respectively, with 6 bases between them. This clonotype was sampled from a woman between 25 and 40 years old in good health. Material for sequencing was memory CD4+ T cells sorted from blood. Subset reported: CD45RA-negative fraction. The rearrangement joins TRBV10-3 to TRBJ1-3, with no clear D. CDR3 nucleotides: TGTGCCATCAGTCTTGAAGGAAACACCATATATTTT. Translated, it gives CAISLEGNTIYF.